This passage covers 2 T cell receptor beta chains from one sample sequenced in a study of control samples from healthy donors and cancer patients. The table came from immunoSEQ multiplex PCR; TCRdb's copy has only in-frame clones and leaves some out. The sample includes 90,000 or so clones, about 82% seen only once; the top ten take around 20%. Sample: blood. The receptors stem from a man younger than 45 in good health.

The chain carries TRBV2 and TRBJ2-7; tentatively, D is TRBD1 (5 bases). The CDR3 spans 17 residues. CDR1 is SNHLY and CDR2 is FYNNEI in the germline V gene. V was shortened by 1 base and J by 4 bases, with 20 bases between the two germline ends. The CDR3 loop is CASSEEGFRVGLYEQYF. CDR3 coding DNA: TGTGCCAGCAGTGAAGAAGGTTTCAGGGTAGGATTGTACGAGCAGTACTTC.

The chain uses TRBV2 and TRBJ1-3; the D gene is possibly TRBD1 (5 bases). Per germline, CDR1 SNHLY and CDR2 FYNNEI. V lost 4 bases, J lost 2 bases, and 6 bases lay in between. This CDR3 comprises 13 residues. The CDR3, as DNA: TGTGCCAGCAGTGTGACAGCTGGAAACACCATATATTTT. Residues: CASSVTAGNTIYF.